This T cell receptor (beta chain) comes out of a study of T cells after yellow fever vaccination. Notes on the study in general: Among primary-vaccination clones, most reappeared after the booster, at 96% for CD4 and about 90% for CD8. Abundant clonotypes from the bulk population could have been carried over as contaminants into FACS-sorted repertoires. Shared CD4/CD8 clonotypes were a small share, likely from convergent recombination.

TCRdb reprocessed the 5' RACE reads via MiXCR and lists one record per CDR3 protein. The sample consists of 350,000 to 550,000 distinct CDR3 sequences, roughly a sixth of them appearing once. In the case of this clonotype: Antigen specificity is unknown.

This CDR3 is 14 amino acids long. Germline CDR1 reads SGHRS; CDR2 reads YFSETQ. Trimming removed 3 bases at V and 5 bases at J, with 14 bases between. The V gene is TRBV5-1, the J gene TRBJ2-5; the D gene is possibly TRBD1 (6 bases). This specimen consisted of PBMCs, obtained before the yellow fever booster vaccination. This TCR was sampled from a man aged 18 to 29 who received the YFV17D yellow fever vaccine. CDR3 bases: TGCGCCAGCAGCTGGCAGGGGTCCGTGGAGACCCAGTACTTC. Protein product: CASSWQGSVETQYF.